The TCR beta chain described here comes from a study of blood T cell repertoires in COVID-19. Study as a whole: Sites across the United States, Italy and Spain contributed samples from acute and convalescent COVID-19. In each case, the material was cDNA or gDNA derived from T cells, B-cell-depleted T cells, or PBMCs.

Source study methods: Estimates of nucleated cell counts were drawn from the amplification of reference gene primers. Profiled with immunoSEQ multiplex PCR; TCRdb holds only in-frame clones, not every one. Clonal size and the V and J genes are those of that table, whereas D and trimming came from the DNA. The sample holds approximately 200,000 clones; roughly 85% are singletons and the top ten take more than 5%. With 5 bases removed from V and 7 bases from J, the gap between germline ends came to 17 bases. The CDR3 runs to 15 residues. Germline V gene sequence: CDR1 LNHDA, CDR2 SQIVND (reference sequence).

Source material: peripheral blood. The receptor was isolated from a woman in her 30s with acute or convalescent COVID-19. The chain is built from TRBV19 and TRBJ1-4; unclear D gene. The CDR3 reads CASSPGRDGSEKLFF. CDR3 DNA sequence: TGTGCCAGTAGTCCAGGACGAGACGGGAGTGAAAAACTGTTTTTT.